A single sample is the source of the 26 T cell receptor beta chains below, sequenced in a study of shared clonotypes between healthy human individuals. Produced via immunoSEQ multiplex PCR; TCRdb's table is partial and in-frame only. The profile shows 500,000 to 550,000 clones, about 96% of them singletons. Sequencing was done on a sample of naive CD4+ T cells sorted from blood. Described subset: CD45RA+ positively selected. The receptor set was obtained from a woman aged 25 to 39 in good health.

The genes are TRBV19 and TRBJ1-2, with 8 positions matching TRBD1. The trim removed 6 bases at V and 1 base at J, leaving 13 bases unmatched. From germline, CDR1 is LNHDA and CDR2 SQIVND (reference sequence). CDR3 length: 17 amino acids. The CDR3 region has the DNA TGTGCCAGTAGCACAGGACAGGGCAATCCGATTAACTATGGCTACACCTTC. Amino acid sequence: CASSTGQGNPINYGYTF.

The chain joins TRBV7-2 to TRBJ1-5; TRBD1 matches at 8 bases. CDR3 length: 16 residues. V dropped 0 bases and J dropped 6; count of bases not matched to a gene: 7. CDR1 SGHTA and CDR2 FQGNSA come from the germline V gene. CDR3 sequence (DNA): TGTGCCAGCAGCTTAGCGTCTTACAGGGGGGTTCAGCCCCAGCATTTT. Its protein product is CASSLASYRGVQPQHF. The whole variable domain, filled in from reference TRBV7-2 and TRBJ1-5, reads GAGVSQSPSNKVTEKGKDVELRCDPISGHTALYWYRQSLGQGLEFLIYFQGNSAPDKSGLPSDRFSAERTGGSVSTLTIQRTQQEDSAVYLCASSLASYRGVQPQHFGDGTRLSIL.

J is TRBJ2-3 and V is TRBV7-2; 13 bases agree with TRBD2. CDR1 SGHTA and CDR2 FQGNSA come from the germline V gene. V lost 5 bases to trimming and J lost 6 bases; unmatched junction nucleotides: 2. The CDR3 covers 14 residues. CDR3 sequence: CASSRLAGGDTQYF. CDR3 in DNA: TGTGCCAGCAGCCGACTAGCGGGAGGCGATACGCAGTATTTT.

The chain uses TRBV9 and TRBJ1-2; a weak D match, TRBD1 (6 bases). CDR1 is SGDLS, CDR2 YYNGEE, per germline. The CDR3 consists of 16 residues. The V end lost 3 bases, the J end lost 1 base, and 16 bases lay between the germline ends. The DNA of the CDR3 is TGTGCCAGCAGCGGGCGGAGACAGGCTTTTAACTATGGCTACACCTTC. This codes for CASSGRRQAFNYGYTF.

The V and J genes are TRBV28 and TRBJ1-2; 8 bases are a match to TRBD1. V lost 5 bases, J lost 7 bases, and 6 bases stayed unmatched. This CDR3 has 13 amino acids. Germline V gene data show CDR1 as MDHEN and CDR2 as SYDVKM. The CDR3 sequence is CASSREDRGGYTF. Here the CDR3 DNA reads TGTGCCAGCAGTCGTGAAGACAGGGGTGGCTACACCTTC.

The genes are TRBV5-8 and TRBJ2-7; 16 nucleotides agree with TRBD2. V lost 4 bases to trimming and J lost 2 bases; unmatched junction nucleotides: 6. The germline CDR1 and CDR2 sequences are SGHTS and YDEGEE. CDR3 length: 17 amino acids. The CDR3 sequence: CASSLQGLAGGPYEQYF. The CDR3 coding sequence is TGTGCCAGCAGCCTGCAGGGACTAGCGGGAGGGCCCTACGAGCAGTACTTC.

The chain carries TRBV28 and TRBJ2-1; tentative D call: TRBD2 (5 bases). CDR3 length: 14 residues. Germline CDR1 is MDHEN and CDR2 is SYDVKM. The V end lost 7 bases, the J end lost 5 bases, and 15 bases lay between the germline ends. The CDR3: CASTRVVKNNEQFF. The CDR3 DNA sequence: TGTGCCAGCACGCGGGTGGTAAAAAACAATGAGCAGTTCTTC.

Only one count was recorded for this clone. The chain employs TRBV2 and TRBJ2-3; D uncertain. Trimming stripped 4 bases from V and 0 bases from J, with 8 bases between. Germline values: CDR1 SNHLY, CDR2 FYNNEI. The CDR3 runs to 14 residues. CDR3 loop: CASSVWASTDTQYF. Here the CDR3 DNA reads TGTGCCAGCAGTGTTTGGGCCAGCACAGATACGCAGTATTTT.

The chain uses TRBV5-4 and TRBJ2-3; D is possibly TRBD1 or TRBD2 (5 bases each). The CDR3 length is 12 residues. Germline loops: CDR1 SGHNT, CDR2 YYREEE (reference sequence). The V end lost 3 bases, the J end lost 5 bases, and 7 bases lay between the germline ends. The chain's CDR3 is CASSWDGDTQYF. The CDR3 DNA reads TGTGCCAGCAGCTGGGACGGAGATACGCAGTATTTT.

V gene TRBV29-1 combines with J gene TRBJ2-1, with 11 bases identical to TRBD2. The ends lost 7 bases at V and 5 bases at J; junction bases unmatched: 7. The CDR3 consists of 14 residues. The germline V gene has CDR1 SQVTM and CDR2 ANQGSEA. CDR3 coding DNA: TGCAGCGGCGCCGGGACTAGCGGTGACAATGAGCAGTTCTTC. Its translation is CSGAGTSGDNEQFF.

The gene calls are TRBV5-4 and TRBJ2-1; TRBD2 agrees at 7 bases. The CDR3 sequence is 15 residues long. The V segment lost 4 bases and the J segment 1 base; nucleotides outside the gene matches: 5. CDR1 is SGHNT and CDR2 is YYREEE in the germline V gene (reference sequence). This CDR3 reads CASSGGTTSYNEQFF. The CDR3 DNA follows: TGTGCCAGCAGCGGCGGGACTACTTCCTACAATGAGCAGTTCTTC.

V is TRBV2 and J is TRBJ2-3, with 11 bases fitting TRBD2. CDR3 size: 16 residues. CDR1 and CDR2 from the germline V gene are SNHLY and FYNNEI. The V gene end was trimmed by 4 bases and the J gene end by 4 bases; junction bases not matched to a gene: 7. CDR3 DNA: TGTGCCAGCAGTGGGCGCCAACTAGCGGGAGCAGATACGCAGTATTTT. Translating it yields CASSGRQLAGADTQYF.

The CDR3 nucleotides read TGTGCCAGCAGTCGACAGGGGGCCGACTATGGCTACACCTTC. It encodes CASSRQGADYGYTF. The chain couples TRBV28 to TRBJ1-2; 10 bases map to TRBD1. There are 14 residues in the CDR3. The junction had 3 bases not matched to a gene; V was cut back by 5 bases and J by 3 bases. CDR1 and CDR2 from the germline V gene are MDHEN and SYDVKM.

The CDR3 spells CASSDRRGRSFNQPQHF. The DNA of the CDR3 is TGTGCCAGCAGCGATAGGAGGGGTAGGAGTTTTAATCAGCCCCAGCATTTT. The rearrangement joins TRBV28 to TRBJ1-5, with TRBD1 as a possible D gene (5 bases). Trimming left V 6 bases short and J 4 bases short, with 22 bases between. Per germline, CDR1 MDHEN and CDR2 SYDVKM. The CDR3 totals 17 residues.

J is TRBJ1-5 and V is TRBV28; D is undetermined. The CDR3 consists of 15 residues. Germline lookup yields CDR1 MDHEN and CDR2 SYDVKM. V shed 7 bases and J shed 1 base, with 14 bases lying between them. This CDR3 is CASNPPGVSNQPQHF. The CDR3, as DNA: TGTGCCAGCAACCCCCCCGGCGTAAGCAATCAGCCCCAGCATTTT.

This clone occurred once. This rearrangement joins TRBV5-8 to TRBJ2-1, with 8 bases lining up with TRBD1. There are 15 residues in the CDR3. Losses at the gene ends were 0 bases for V and 3 bases for J; bases not matched to a gene: 2. Per germline, CDR1 SGHTS and CDR2 YDEGEE. This CDR3 is CASSLGDRRYNEQFF. In DNA form, the CDR3 reads TGTGCCAGCAGCTTGGGGGACAGGCGCTACAATGAGCAGTTCTTC. Full variable domain (rest looked up from reference TRBV5-8 and TRBJ2-1): EAGVTQSPTHLIKTRGQQATLRCSPISGHTSVYWYQQALGLGLQFLLWYDEGEERNRGNFPPRFSGRQFPNYSSELNVNALELEDSALYLCASSLGDRRYNEQFFGPGTRLTVL.

The rearrangement links TRBV2 to TRBJ1-5; tentatively, D is TRBD1 (5 bases). CDR1 and CDR2 from the germline V gene are SNHLY and FYNNEI. There are 12 residues in the CDR3. V was trimmed by 2 bases and J by 11 bases, leaving 10 bases between them. The CDR3 loop reads CASSESDSSQHF. The CDR3, as DNA: TGTGCCAGCAGTGAAAGCGACAGCTCCCAGCATTTT. The full variable domain, completed using reference TRBV2 and TRBJ1-5, is EPEVTQTPSHQVTQMGQEVILRCVPISNHLYFYWYRQILGQKVEFLVSFYNNEISEKSEIFDDQFSVERPDGSNFTLKIRSTKLEDSAMYFCASSESDSSQHFGDGTRLSIL.

The chain recombines TRBV28 with TRBJ1-4; D is undetermined. The CDR3 is made up of 14 amino acids. Per the germline V gene, CDR1 is MDHEN and CDR2 is SYDVKM. Trimming removed 10 bases at V and 3 bases at J, with 15 bases between. Here the CDR3 DNA reads TGTGCCACCACCCTAGGGTCGGCTAATGAAAAACTGTTTTTT. Translating gives CATTLGSANEKLFF.

The rearrangement uses TRBV7-8 and TRBJ1-1, with 9 positions matching TRBD1. CDR1 is SGHVS and CDR2 is FQNEAQ in the germline V gene. V shed 5 bases and J 11 bases; nucleotides not matched to a gene: 15. This CDR3 has 15 residues. The CDR3 region is CASSTRGDRDREAFF. The CDR3 DNA sequence: TGTGCCAGCAGCACTAGGGGTGACCGGGACAGGGAGGCTTTCTTT.

The chain is built from TRBV10-3 and TRBJ2-3, with D tentatively TRBD2 (5 bases). The CDR3 is 14 residues long. CDR1 and CDR2 from the germline V gene are ENHRY and SYGVKD. Trimming took 7 bases from V and 6 from J, leaving 17 bases between them. CDR3 nucleotides: TGTGCCATCAATCTGGCGGGTCCCCGGGATACGCAGTATTTT. As protein: CAINLAGPRDTQYF.

This chain uses TRBV28 with TRBJ2-7; 9 bases are a match to TRBD2. The CDR3 sequence is 15 residues long. Losses at the gene ends were 0 bases for V and 4 bases for J; bases not matched to a gene: 4. Germline values: CDR1 MDHEN, CDR2 SYDVKM. The chain's CDR3 is CASSLWYSGSYEQYF. CDR3 coding DNA: TGTGCCAGCAGTTTATGGTATAGCGGGAGTTACGAGCAGTACTTC.

The V gene is TRBV2, the J gene TRBJ2-7, with no clear D. Per germline, CDR1 SNHLY and CDR2 FYNNEI. The ends were cut back, 1 base at V and 1 base at J, with 11 bases in the middle. This CDR3 region has 15 residues. The CDR3 DNA sequence: TGTGCCAGCAGTGAAGGCGGCGGTATTTCCTACGAGCAGTACTTC. Protein: CASSEGGGISYEQYF.

This rearrangement joins TRBV2 to TRBJ2-3; possible D gene TRBD1, 5 bases. This CDR3 region has 15 residues. Trimming shortened V by 4 bases and J by 0 bases, and 11 bases separated the two germline ends. Germline V gene lookup returns CDR1 SNHLY and CDR2 FYNNEI. The CDR3 coding sequence is TGTGCCAGCAGTGTTAGGACAAGGAGCACAGATACGCAGTATTTT. Protein: CASSVRTRSTDTQYF.

The V and J genes are TRBV11-2 and TRBJ2-7; D not resolved. This CDR3 has 15 residues. Trimming removed 1 base at V and 0 bases at J, with 10 bases between. Germline lookup yields CDR1 SGHAT and CDR2 FQNNGV. This chain's CDR3 is CASSLGARLSYEQYF. DNA for the CDR3: TGTGCCAGCAGCTTAGGGGCCAGACTCTCCTACGAGCAGTACTTC.

The chain joins TRBV14 to TRBJ1-1, with no clear D. V was shortened by 0 bases and J by 0 bases, with 11 bases between the two germline ends. Germline-derived CDR1 and CDR2 are SGHDN and FVKESK. The CDR3 is made up of 16 amino acids. CDR3 loop: CASSQDFGVLNTEAFF. In DNA form, the CDR3 reads TGTGCCAGCAGCCAAGATTTTGGGGTGTTGAACACTGAAGCTTTCTTT. Looking up the rest from reference TRBV14 and TRBJ1-1 gives the full variable domain: EAGVTQFPSHSVIEKGQTVTLRCDPISGHDNLYWYRRVMGKEIKFLLHFVKESKQDESGMPNNRFLAERTGGTYSTLKVQPAELEDSGVYFCASSQDFGVLNTEAFFGQGTRLTVV.

The V gene is TRBV19, the J gene TRBJ2-1; 9 nucleotides align to TRBD2. This CDR3 has 14 residues. CDR1 is LNHDA and CDR2 is SQIVND in the germline V gene (reference sequence). V lost 7 bases, J lost 1 base, and 2 bases stayed unmatched. This CDR3 is CASKREASYNEQFF. The CDR3 DNA is TGTGCCAGTAAGCGGGAGGCATCCTACAATGAGCAGTTCTTC.